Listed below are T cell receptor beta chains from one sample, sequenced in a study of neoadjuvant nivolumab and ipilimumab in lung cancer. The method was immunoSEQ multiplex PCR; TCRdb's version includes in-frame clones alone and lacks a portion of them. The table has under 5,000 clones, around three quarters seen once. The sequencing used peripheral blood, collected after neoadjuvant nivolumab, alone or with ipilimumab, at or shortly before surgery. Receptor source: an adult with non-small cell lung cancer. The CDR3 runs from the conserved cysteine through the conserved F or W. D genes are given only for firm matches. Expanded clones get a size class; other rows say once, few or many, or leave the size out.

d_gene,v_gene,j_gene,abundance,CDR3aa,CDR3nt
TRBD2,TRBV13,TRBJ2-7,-,CASSLVAGGPVGEQYF,TGTGCCAGCAGCTTAGTAGCGGGGGGGCCTGTTGGCGAGCAGTACTTC
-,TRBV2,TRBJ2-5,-,CASSRGREGVETQYF,TGTGCCAGCAGTCGAGGGAGAGAAGGGGTGGAGACCCAGTACTTC
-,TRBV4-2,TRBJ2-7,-,CASSSSYEQYF,TGTGCCAGCAGTTCCAGCTACGAGCAGTACTTC
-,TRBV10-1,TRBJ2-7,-,CASIQTLPNPSYEQYF,TGCGCCAGCATCCAAACACTTCCAAACCCTTCCTACGAGCAGTACTTC
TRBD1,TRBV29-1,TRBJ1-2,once,CSVDLGQGTYGYTF,TGCAGCGTTGATTTGGGACAGGGGACCTATGGCTACACCTTC
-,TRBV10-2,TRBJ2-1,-,CASSESNEQFF,TGCGCCAGCAGTGAGTCCAATGAGCAGTTCTTC
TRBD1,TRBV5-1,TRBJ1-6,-,CASSLGGQALYNSPLHF,TGCGCCAGCAGCTTGGGGGGACAGGCCCTGTATAATTCACCCCTCCACTTT
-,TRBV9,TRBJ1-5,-,CASSGHGDGPQHF,TGTGCCAGCAGCGGTCACGGGGACGGGCCCCAGCATTTT
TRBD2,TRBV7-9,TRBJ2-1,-,CASSPTDPSGRIDEQFF,TGTGCCAGCAGCCCAACGGACCCTAGCGGGAGGATTGATGAGCAGTTCTTC
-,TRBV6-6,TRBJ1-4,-,CASSSPGRTNEKLFF,TGTGCCAGCAGTTCACCAGGGCGGACTAATGAAAAACTGTTTTTT
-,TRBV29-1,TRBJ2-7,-,CSVEEPGAYEQYF,TGCAGCGTTGAAGAACCAGGGGCCTACGAGCAGTACTTC
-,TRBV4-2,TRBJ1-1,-,CASSQDYVGNTEAFF,TGTGCCAGCAGCCAAGATTATGTGGGGAACACTGAAGCTTTCTTT
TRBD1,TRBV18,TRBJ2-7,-,CASSRIPGGWDEQYF,TGTGCCAGCTCACGGATTCCAGGGGGCTGGGACGAGCAGTACTTC
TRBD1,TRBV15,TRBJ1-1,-,CATSREGTGGDRTEAFF,TGTGCCACCAGCAGAGAAGGGACAGGGGGAGACCGCACTGAAGCTTTCTTT
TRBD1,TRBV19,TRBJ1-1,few,CATAPQGAVSTEAFF,TGTGCCACAGCTCCCCAGGGGGCTGTGAGCACTGAAGCTTTCTTT
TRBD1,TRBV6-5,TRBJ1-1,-,CASSRQGAGITEAFF,TGTGCCAGTTCTAGACAGGGGGCTGGTATCACTGAAGCTTTCTTT
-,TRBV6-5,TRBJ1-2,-,CASTGHGGGAYGYTF,TGTGCCAGCACGGGTCATGGGGGAGGGGCCTATGGCTACACCTTC
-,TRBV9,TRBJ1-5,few,CASSPLLGLNQPQHF,TGTGCCAGCAGCCCGCTGCTAGGCCTCAATCAGCCCCAGCATTTT
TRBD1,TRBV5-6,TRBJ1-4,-,CASSSRQGKWNEKLFF,TGTGCCAGCAGCTCCAGACAGGGGAAGTGGAATGAAAAACTGTTTTTT
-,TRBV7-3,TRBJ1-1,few,CASSLSGGDRTEAFF,TGTGCCAGCAGCTTAAGCGGGGGTGATAGGACTGAAGCTTTCTTT
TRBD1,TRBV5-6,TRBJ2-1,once,CASSILDRGHYNEQFF,TGTGCCAGCAGCATCTTAGACAGGGGACACTACAATGAGCAGTTCTTC
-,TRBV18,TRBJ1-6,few,CASSLSGTINSPLHF,TGTGCCAGCTCACTGTCCGGGACTATTAATTCACCCCTCCACTTT
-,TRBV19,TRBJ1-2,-,CASSVDLQGGGYTF,TGTGCCAGTAGTGTTGATTTACAGGGAGGTGGCTACACCTTC
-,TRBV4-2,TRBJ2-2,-,CASSPSSNTGELFF,TGTGCCAGCAGCCCATCATCGAACACCGGGGAGCTGTTTTTT
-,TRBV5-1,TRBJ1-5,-,CASDVRAGWPISNQPQHF,TGCGCCAGCGATGTGCGGGCAGGGTGGCCCATTAGCAATCAGCCCCAGCATTTT
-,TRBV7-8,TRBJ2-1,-,CASSSYRFTAYNEQFF,TGTGCCAGCAGCTCCTACCGCTTCACTGCCTACAATGAGCAGTTCTTC
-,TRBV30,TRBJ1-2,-,CACERGDGYTF,TGTGCCTGTGAGAGGGGAGACGGCTACACCTTC
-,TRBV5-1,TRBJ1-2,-,CASSRTLDYGYTF,TGCGCCAGCAGCCGGACACTCGACTATGGCTACACCTTC
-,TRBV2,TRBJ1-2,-,CASRPSPSYGYTF,TGTGCCAGCCGCCCCTCCCCAAGCTATGGCTACACCTTC
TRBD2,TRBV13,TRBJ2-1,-,CASSFRLLAGTYNEQFF,TGTGCCAGCAGCTTCCGACTACTAGCGGGAACTTACAATGAGCAGTTCTTC
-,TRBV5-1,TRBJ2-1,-,CASSGSTGTNEQFF,TGCGCCAGCAGCGGCTCGACAGGAACCAATGAGCAGTTCTTC